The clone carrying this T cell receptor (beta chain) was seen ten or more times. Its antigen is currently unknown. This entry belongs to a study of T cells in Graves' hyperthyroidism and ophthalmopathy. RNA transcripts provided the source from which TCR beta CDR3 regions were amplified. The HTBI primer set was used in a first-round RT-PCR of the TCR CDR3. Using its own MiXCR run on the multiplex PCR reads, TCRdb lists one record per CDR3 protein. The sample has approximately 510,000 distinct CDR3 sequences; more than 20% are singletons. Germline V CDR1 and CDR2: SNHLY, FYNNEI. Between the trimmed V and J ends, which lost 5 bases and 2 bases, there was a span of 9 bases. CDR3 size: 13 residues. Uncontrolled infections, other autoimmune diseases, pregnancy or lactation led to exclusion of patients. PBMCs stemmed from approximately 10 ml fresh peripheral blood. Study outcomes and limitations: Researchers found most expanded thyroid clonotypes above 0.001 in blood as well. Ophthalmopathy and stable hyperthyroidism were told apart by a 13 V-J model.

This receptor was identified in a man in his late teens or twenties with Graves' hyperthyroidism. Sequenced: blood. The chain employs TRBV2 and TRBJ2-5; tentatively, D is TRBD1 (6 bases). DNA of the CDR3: TGTGCCAGCAGTTGGGGGCCACAAGAGACCCAGTACTTC. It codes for CASSWGPQETQYF.